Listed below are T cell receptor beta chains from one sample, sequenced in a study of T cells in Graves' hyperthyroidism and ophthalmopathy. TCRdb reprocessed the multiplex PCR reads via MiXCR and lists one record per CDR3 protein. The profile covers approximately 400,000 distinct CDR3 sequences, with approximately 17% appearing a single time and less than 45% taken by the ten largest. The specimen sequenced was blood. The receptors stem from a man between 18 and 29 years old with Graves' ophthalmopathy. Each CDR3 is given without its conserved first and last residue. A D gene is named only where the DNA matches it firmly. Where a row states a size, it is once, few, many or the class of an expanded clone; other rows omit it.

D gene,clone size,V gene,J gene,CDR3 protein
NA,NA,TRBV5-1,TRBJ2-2,ASSGLSTGELF
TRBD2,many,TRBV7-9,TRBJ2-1,ASSYDQMGGTYNEQF
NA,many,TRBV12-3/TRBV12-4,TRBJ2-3,ASSQSNTQY
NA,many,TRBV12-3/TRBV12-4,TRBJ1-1,ASRTDRNTEAF
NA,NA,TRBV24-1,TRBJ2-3,ATSPGLGYTQY
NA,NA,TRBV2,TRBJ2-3,ASNWGQGLGTDTQY
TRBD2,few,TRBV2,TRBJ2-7,ASTQGLAGLSYEQY
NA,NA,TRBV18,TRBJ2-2,ASSPTQVTGELF
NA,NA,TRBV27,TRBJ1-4,APPPGLSEKLF
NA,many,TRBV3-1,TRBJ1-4,ASSQSPGDDEKLF
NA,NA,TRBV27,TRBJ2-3,ASISRLYTDTQY
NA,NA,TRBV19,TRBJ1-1,ASNYRTLGTEAF
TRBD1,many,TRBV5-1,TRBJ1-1,ASSFTFPGQMNTEAF
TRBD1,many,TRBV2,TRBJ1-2,ASRPGTDNYGYT
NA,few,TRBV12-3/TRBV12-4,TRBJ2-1,ASSLSHSYNEQF
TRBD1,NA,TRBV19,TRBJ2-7,ASNPGQGGSYEQY
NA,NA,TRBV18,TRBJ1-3,ASSPAGVNSGNTIY
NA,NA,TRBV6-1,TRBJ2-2,ASSERPGAHTGELF
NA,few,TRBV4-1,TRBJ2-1,ASSQFTNEQF
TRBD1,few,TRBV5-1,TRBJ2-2,ASSLQGTGGTGELF
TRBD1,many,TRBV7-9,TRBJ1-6,ASSSDRGWNSPLH
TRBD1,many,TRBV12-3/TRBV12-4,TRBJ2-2,ASSLDYGTGRTGELF
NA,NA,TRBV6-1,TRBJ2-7,ASSPGRRTGVEQY
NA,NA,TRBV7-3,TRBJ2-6,ASSLTGRRETSSSGANVLT